Presented here are 31 T cell receptor beta chains from one specimen sequenced in a study of neurological immune-mediated disorders. Each CDR3 protein gets one entry after TCRdb re-called the 5' RACE reads with MiXCR. The sample holds about 66,000 distinct CDR3 sequences, less than 4% seen once. Sequenced input: PBMCs. The receptors derive from a man in his thirties or forties with multiple sclerosis.

This clonotype was seen ten or more times. This rearrangement joins TRBV7-6 to TRBJ1-6, with 8 bases identical to TRBD1. Germline CDR1 SGHVS, CDR2 FNYEAQ. The V and J ends lost 5 bases and 7 bases, in that order; junction bases with no gene match: 7. This CDR3 region has 15 residues. CDR3 bases: TGTGCCAGCAGCCCTCGACAGGGGAGGAATTCACCCCTCCACTTT. Translating it yields CASSPRQGRNSPLHF.

This clonotype was picked up many times. The chain has TRBV5-1 and TRBJ1-2, with D maybe TRBD1 (6 bases). Germline CDR1 and CDR2: SGHRS and YFSETQ. With 0 bases removed from V and 6 bases from J, the gap between germline ends came to 12 bases. The CDR3 spans 14 residues. The CDR3 DNA reads as TGCGCCAGCAGCTTGGAGCCCGGGACAAATGGCTACACCTTC. It translates to CASSLEPGTNGYTF.

This clonotype has ten or more counts. The chain links TRBV20-1 to TRBJ1-2; no firm D call. Trimming cost V 2 bases and J 0 bases, with 13 bases left between them. The CDR3 contains 15 residues. Germline values: CDR1 DFQATT, CDR2 SNEGSKA (reference sequence). The DNA of the CDR3 is TGCAGTGCTAGATTCTGGCATCAAGCTAACTATGGCTACACCTTC. It translates to CSARFWHQANYGYTF.

The table lists this clonotype with many counts. The chain carries TRBV12-3 or TRBV12-4 and TRBJ2-5; 7 nucleotides line up with TRBD1. The length of the CDR3 is 13 residues. Trimming cost V 10 bases and J 5 bases; bases outside gene matches: 10. As DNA, the CDR3 is TGTGCCACCCAAAAGACAGGGACGGAGACCCAGTACTTC. Residues: CATQKTGTETQYF.

This clonotype was recorded many times. The genes are TRBV10-3 and TRBJ2-7; D is tentatively TRBD1 or TRBD2 (6 bases each). CDR3 size: 15 residues. CDR1 ENHRY and CDR2 SYGVKD come from the germline V gene. The V gene lost 3 bases and the J gene lost 3 bases, with 15 bases spanning the gap. The CDR3 DNA sequence: TGTGCCATCAGTGATGGGGGGCACGGATTCTACGAGCAGTACTTC. It specifies CAISDGGHGFYEQYF.

This clonotype was detected only a few times. The rearrangement links TRBV5-1 to TRBJ2-7; D not resolved. Per germline, CDR1 SGHRS and CDR2 YFSETQ. Trimming shortened V by 0 bases and J by 4 bases, and 14 bases separated the two germline ends. The CDR3 is 15 residues long. The CDR3 coding sequence is TGCGCCAGCAGCTTGGAGGCTAGGGAACCGTACGAGCAGTACTTC. Translation gives CASSLEAREPYEQYF.

In its sample, this clonotype was seen many times. This chain uses TRBV5-1 with TRBJ2-2, with D possibly TRBD2 on 5 matching bases. The V end lost 5 bases, the J end lost 1 base, and 18 bases lay between the germline ends. Germline CDR1 reads SGHRS; CDR2 reads YFSETQ. CDR3 size: 17 residues. CDR3 residues: CASSLGSNRLNTGELFF. CDR3 coding DNA: TGCGCCAGCAGTCTTGGGAGCAACCGCTTGAACACCGGGGAGCTGTTTTTT.

In its sample, this clonotype was seen many times. CDR3 region: CASSAADRPSYEQYF. The CDR3 nucleotides are TGTGCCAGCAGCGCAGCAGACAGGCCCTCCTACGAGCAGTACTTC. The V call is TRBV7-6, the J call TRBJ2-7, with D perhaps matching TRBD1 (6 bases). Trimming cost V 5 bases and J 0 bases, with 14 bases left between them. This CDR3 has 15 amino acids. Germline V gene data show CDR1 as SGHVS and CDR2 as FNYEAQ. Complete variable domain (other parts from reference TRBV7-6 and TRBJ2-7): GAGVSQSPRYKVTKRGQDVALRCDPISGHVSLYWYRQALGQGPEFLTYFNYEAQQDKSGLPNDRFSAERPEGSISTLTIQRTEQRDSAMYRCASSAADRPSYEQYFGPGTRLTVT.

There are many counts of this clonotype. V and J are TRBV20-1 and TRBJ1-2, with TRBD1 matching over 8 bases. Germline-derived CDR1 and CDR2 are DFQATT and SNEGSKA (reference sequence). This CDR3 region has 14 residues. Trimming took 0 bases from V and 8 from J; bases not matched to a gene: 8. The CDR3 region has the DNA TGCAGTGCTAGAGAGGGAACAGGGGGGTGGGGCTACACCTTC. Protein sequence: CSAREGTGGWGYTF.

This clonotype was detected ten times or more. The rearrangement uses TRBV12-3 or TRBV12-4 and TRBJ1-3; no reliable D call. With 6 bases removed from V and 0 bases from J, the gap between germline ends came to 9 bases. The CDR3 has 14 amino acids. CDR3 sequence: CASRNQSSGNTIYF. The CDR3 bases are TGTGCCAGCAGGAACCAGAGCTCTGGAAACACCATATATTTT.

This clonotype was seen repeatedly, ten times or more. V usage is TRBV6-6 and J usage is TRBJ1-1, with D possibly being TRBD1 (6 bases). This CDR3 contains 11 residues. Germline V gene data show CDR1 as MNHNY and CDR2 as SVGAGI (reference sequence). Between the trimmed V and J ends, which lost 5 bases and 9 bases, there was a span of 10 bases. CDR3 loop: CASSEGGQAFF. DNA of the CDR3: TGTGCCAGCAGTGAGGGGGGGCAAGCTTTCTTT.

This clonotype came up many times. V is TRBV6-5 and J is TRBJ1-4; D unclear. From germline, CDR1 is MNHEY and CDR2 SVGAGI. The CDR3 is 15 amino acids. V gave up 1 base and J gave up 13 bases, with 19 bases separating them. CDR3 in amino acids: CASSYFSGRPVRLFF. DNA for the CDR3: TGTGCCAGCAGTTACTTTTCCGGCCGCCCAGTTAGACTGTTTTTT.

This clonotype was observed many times. The CDR3 region is CASSVRGNEQFF. In nucleotides, the CDR3 is TGCGCCAGCAGTGTCCGGGGTAATGAGCAGTTCTTC. The chain couples TRBV5-1 to TRBJ2-1, with D possibly being TRBD2 (5 bases). The germline V gene has CDR1 SGHRS and CDR2 YFSETQ. The CDR3 contains 12 residues. V dropped 5 bases and J dropped 7 bases, with 10 bases sitting between them.

This clonotype appeared many times. This chain links TRBV6-5 with TRBJ2-7; possibly TRBD1 or TRBD2 for D (6 bases each). This CDR3 comprises 13 residues. With 3 bases removed from V and 5 bases from J, the gap between germline ends came to 11 bases. CDR1 is MNHEY, CDR2 SVGAGI, per germline. The CDR3 nucleotides read TGTGCCAGCAGTTATGTCGGGGGCCACGAGCAGTACTTC. Translation: CASSYVGGHEQYF.

This clonotype was counted many times. The chain joins TRBV15 to TRBJ2-3, with D uncertain. The CDR3 sequence is 12 residues long. The germline V gene encodes CDR1 LNHNV and CDR2 YYDKDF (reference sequence). The germline V and J ends were trimmed by 5 bases and 0 bases, with 3 bases remaining between them. Here the CDR3 reads CATSESTDTQYF. CDR3 sequence (DNA): TGTGCCACCAGCGAGAGCACAGATACGCAGTATTTT.

In its sample, this clonotype was seen many times. The chain couples TRBV10-3 to TRBJ1-2; D call uncertain. V was cut by 0 bases and J by 10 bases, with 6 bases left in between. CDR1 and CDR2 (germline): ENHRY, SYGVKD. The CDR3 covers 11 residues. The CDR3 coding sequence is TGTGCCATCAGTGAGTCGACCGACTACACCTTC. Translating it yields CAISESTDYTF.

This clonotype was picked up many times. The genes are TRBV9 and TRBJ2-7; D unclear. The CDR3 length is 14 residues. Per the germline V gene, CDR1 is SGDLS and CDR2 is YYNGEE. Trimming shortened V by 0 bases and J by 6 bases, and 13 bases separated the two germline ends. The CDR3 nucleotides are TGTGCCAGCAGCGTAGCCGTTAATCCCCTCGAGCAGTACTTC. Translated: CASSVAVNPLEQYF.

This clonotype was recorded at least ten times. The gene calls are TRBV20-1 and TRBJ2-1, with 13 bases aligning to TRBD2. Looked up from germline, CDR1 is DFQATT and CDR2 is SNEGSKA (reference sequence). The CDR3 consists of 15 residues. V was clipped by 6 bases and J by 4 bases; unmatched bases: 6. CDR3 bases: TGCAGTGCGGGGACTAGCGGGGACTTTTACAATGAGCAGTTCTTC. Its protein product is CSAGTSGDFYNEQFF.

The chain has TRBV11-2 and TRBJ1-2; 8 bases are shared with TRBD1. This CDR3 has 15 residues. V shed 5 bases and J 7 bases; nucleotides not matched to a gene: 12. Germline values: CDR1 SGHAT, CDR2 FQNNGV. In nucleotides, the CDR3 is TGTGCCAGCAGCCCACCCCATCAGGGGGCATCTGGCTACACCTTC. Translating gives CASSPPHQGASGYTF. Looking up the rest from reference TRBV11-2 and TRBJ1-2 gives the full variable domain: EAGVAQSPRYKIIEKRQSVAFWCNPISGHATLYWYQQILGQGPKLLIQFQNNGVVDDSQLPKDRFSAERLKGVDSTLKIQPAKLEDSAVYLCASSPPHQGASGYTFGSGTRLTVV.

This clonotype was seen at least ten times. The chain couples TRBV15 to TRBJ2-6; D gene ambiguous. Germline V gene lookup returns CDR1 LNHNV and CDR2 YYDKDF (reference sequence). Between the trimmed V and J ends, which lost 3 bases and 0 bases, there was a span of 6 bases. The CDR3 contains 15 residues. Here the CDR3 DNA reads TGTGCCACCAGCAGTGGGCTCTCTGGGGCCAACGTCCTGACTTTC. Protein product: CATSSGLSGANVLTF.

This clonotype was seen at least ten times. The chain carries TRBV20-1 and TRBJ2-1; 11 bases map to TRBD2. The CDR3 length is 15 residues. Losses at the gene ends were 6 bases for V and 7 bases for J; bases not matched to a gene: 11. Germline CDR1 reads DFQATT; CDR2 reads SNEGSKA (reference sequence). The CDR3 DNA follows: TGCAGTGCCCGAATAGCGGGGGGGCGAAGGAATGAGCAGTTCTTC. The encoded protein is CSARIAGGRRNEQFF.

In its sample, this clonotype was seen many times. This chain links TRBV5-1 with TRBJ1-2, with D possibly TRBD1 on 5 matching bases. The CDR3 totals 14 residues. Trimming left V 4 bases short and J 6 bases short, with 16 bases between. Germline-derived CDR1 and CDR2 are SGHRS and YFSETQ. CDR3 DNA: TGCGCCAGCAGCCCCCGAGTCCCGGGGGATGGCTACACCTTC. Translated: CASSPRVPGDGYTF.

Ten or more counts support this clonotype. The chain has TRBV27 and TRBJ1-2; D is perhaps TRBD1 (5 bases). The CDR3 extends over 14 amino acids. The germline gives CDR1 MNHEY, CDR2 SMNVEV (reference sequence). Trimming left V 7 bases short and J 4 bases short, with 16 bases between. The CDR3 DNA reads TGTGCCAGCACTTTTGCTCCGGGGGGCTATGGCTACACCTTC. Residues: CASTFAPGGYGYTF.

There are many counts of this clonotype. The J gene is TRBJ1-1, the V gene TRBV7-2; D is possibly TRBD1 (6 bases). In germline, CDR1 is SGHTA, CDR2 FQGNSA. The CDR3 sequence is 17 residues long. Trimming removed 1 base from V and 0 bases from J, with 15 bases in between. Here the CDR3 DNA reads TGTGCCAGCAGCTTAGTATCGTTCGGGGGCATGAACACTGAAGCTTTCTTT. Amino acid sequence: CASSLVSFGGMNTEAFF.

As for this clonotype: Germline and junction disagree at one end, which may indicate a read error. The rearrangement uses TRBV5-1 and TRBJ1-6; no definite D call. From germline, CDR1 is SGHRS and CDR2 YFSETQ. The CDR3 contains 14 residues. The CDR3 nucleotides are TGCGCCAGCAGCTTGGCAGGTCAGGATTCACCCCTCAACTTT. It is translated as CASSLAGQDSPLNF.

This clonotype was counted at least ten times. The chain uses TRBV6-5 and TRBJ2-7, with D hard to call. V dropped 4 bases and J dropped 4 bases, with 5 bases sitting between them. Germline assignment: CDR1 MNHEY and CDR2 SVGAGI. This CDR3 spans 11 amino acids. The CDR3 loop reads CASSSMYEQYF. Here the CDR3 DNA reads TGTGCCAGCAGTTCCATGTACGAGCAGTACTTC.

This clonotype was counted ten times or more. V gene TRBV20-1 combines with J gene TRBJ2-5; TRBD2 matches at 11 bases. With V trimmed by 6 bases and J by 1 base, 16 bases remained unmatched. This CDR3 comprises 18 residues. Germline CDR1 is DFQATT and CDR2 is SNEGSKA (reference sequence). The DNA for the CDR3 is TGCAGTGCCAGGGGACTAGCGGCGTGGGAGTTATCCCAAGAGACCCAGTACTTC. Amino acids: CSARGLAAWELSQETQYF.

The sample holds many counts of this clonotype. This chain uses TRBV10-3 with TRBJ1-2; D might be TRBD1 (5 bases). The CDR3 sequence is 15 residues long. With 4 bases removed from V and 0 bases from J, the gap between germline ends came to 12 bases. Germline CDR1 is ENHRY and CDR2 is SYGVKD. CDR3 in DNA: TGTGCCATCAGTGCGGGGGACCGTACTAACTATGGCTACACCTTC. This sequence encodes CAISAGDRTNYGYTF.

This clonotype has at least ten counts. This chain links TRBV6-5 with TRBJ2-3; no clear D gene. The CDR3 is made up of 11 amino acids. With 2 bases removed from V and 6 bases from J, the gap between germline ends came to 3 bases. CDR1 is MNHEY, CDR2 SVGAGI, per germline. The CDR3 spells CASSYRDTQYF. As DNA, the CDR3 is TGTGCCAGCAGTTACAGGGATACGCAGTATTTT.

There are a few counts of this clonotype. The chain carries TRBV29-1 and TRBJ2-7, with D unclear. Looked up from germline, CDR1 is SQVTM and CDR2 is ANQGSEA. The V gene lost 6 bases and the J gene lost 6 bases, with 12 bases spanning the gap. The CDR3 runs to 11 residues. DNA for the CDR3: TGCAGCGTCGAAACGGCCTCCGAGCAGTACTTC. This translates into CSVETASEQYF.

This clonotype was detected ten times or more. The rearrangement joins TRBV12-3 or TRBV12-4 to TRBJ2-1, with TRBD1 matching over 8 bases. V gave up 6 bases and J gave up 6 bases; unmatched junction bases: 4. The CDR3 is 13 amino acids. CDR3 amino acids: CASRKTGGNEQFF. In DNA form, the CDR3 reads TGTGCCAGCAGGAAAACAGGGGGCAATGAGCAGTTCTTC.